The 17 T cell receptor beta chains listed next were all sequenced from one sample in a study of Ad26.COV2.S vaccination and SARS-CoV-2 variants. TCRdb keeps only in-frame clones here, not all; method: immunoSEQ multiplex PCR. Altogether about 400,000 clones are present, over 75% being singletons, with the ten largest covering approximately 1.9%. Treatment: roughly 20 received Ad26.COV2.S at low or high dose, single or two shots; about 5 received placebo; per-sample allocation not given. Sample collection was performed on day 63 after the first vaccine or placebo injection. The sequencing here drew on peripheral blood, taken in a trial of Ad26.COV2.S vaccine versus placebo. The receptors were gathered from a person between 18 and 60 years old who received the Ad26.COV2.S COVID-19 vaccine or a placebo.

This clone was seen a single time. The chain has TRBV18 and TRBJ1-1; the D is unclear. The CDR3 extends over 15 amino acids. Trimming pared 3 bases from V and 6 bases from J, leaving 17 bases between. Germline V CDR1 and CDR2: KGHSH, LQKENI. Written as DNA, the CDR3 is TGTGCCAGCTCACCGGCCCAAGGGATTTTAGCTGAAGCTTTCTTT. Encoded protein: CASSPAQGILAEAFF.

This chain joins TRBV2 and TRBJ2-1; D gene ambiguous. Germline lookup yields CDR1 SNHLY and CDR2 FYNNEI. The CDR3 runs to 14 residues. V lost 6 bases and J 2 bases, leaving 11 bases between the germline ends. The CDR3 DNA reads TGTGCCAGCAGAAGAGACGGTACCTACAATGAGCAGTTCTTC. Protein product: CASRRDGTYNEQFF.

V gene TRBV3-1 (or the pseudogene TRBV3-2) combines with J gene TRBJ2-7; TRBD1 agrees at 8 bases. V lost 1 base, J lost 2 bases, and 4 bases stayed unmatched. Germline CDR1 and CDR2: LGHDT and YNNKEL (reference sequence). The length of the CDR3 is 15 residues. This chain's CDR3 is CASSQGRGQAYEQYF. The CDR3 region has the DNA TGTGCCAGCAGCCAAGGGCGGGGACAGGCCTACGAGCAGTACTTC.

The chain recombines TRBV5-4 with TRBJ2-7; maybe TRBD1 (6 bases). The CDR3 has 13 residues. The germline CDR1 and CDR2 sequences are SGHNT and YYREEE (reference sequence). Deletions cut 0 bases from V and 12 bases from J, with 16 bases between. The CDR3 protein is CASSLDGQHQMYF. DNA for the CDR3: TGTGCCAGCAGCTTGGACGGACAGCATCAGATGTACTTC.

The V gene is TRBV11-2, the J gene TRBJ2-7; 16 nucleotides line up with TRBD2. Germline CDR1 SGHAT, CDR2 FQNNGV. V shed 5 bases and J 4 bases; nucleotides not matched to a gene: 2. The CDR3 runs to 15 residues. CDR3: CASSRGLAGGYEQYF. The CDR3 coding sequence is TGTGCCAGCAGCCGGGGACTAGCGGGAGGGTACGAGCAGTACTTC. The full variable domain, rest sourced from reference TRBV11-2 and TRBJ2-7, is EAGVAQSPRYKIIEKRQSVAFWCNPISGHATLYWYQQILGQGPKLLIQFQNNGVVDDSQLPKDRFSAERLKGVDSTLKIQPAKLEDSAVYLCASSRGLAGGYEQYFGPGTRLTVT.

The CDR3 region is CASNKLGREYF. DNA of the CDR3: TGTGCCAGCAACAAACTAGGAAGAGAGTACTTC. J is TRBJ2-5 and V is TRBV28; the D gene is possibly TRBD2 (5 bases). The CDR3 extends over 11 amino acids. The V end lost 7 bases, the J end lost 12 bases, and 15 bases lay between the germline ends. The germline gives CDR1 MDHEN, CDR2 SYDVKM.

The CDR3 is CASSVAPGSKTQYF. DNA of the CDR3: TGTGCCAGCAGCGTAGCTCCAGGGTCGAAGACCCAGTACTTC. The rearrangement links TRBV9 to TRBJ2-5; TRBD1 is a possible D gene (5 bases). Per germline, CDR1 SGDLS and CDR2 YYNGEE. The CDR3 covers 14 residues. Trimming took 0 bases from V and 6 from J, leaving 12 bases between them.

This clone was counted once. The chain recombines TRBV18 with TRBJ1-5; no reliable D call. The CDR3 extends over 12 amino acids. In germline, CDR1 is KGHSH, CDR2 LQKENI. V dropped 4 bases and J dropped 2 bases, with 3 bases sitting between them. CDR3 protein: CASSRGNQPQHF. The CDR3 DNA sequence: TGTGCCAGCTCACGGGGCAATCAGCCCCAGCATTTT.

This chain links TRBV5-1 with TRBJ2-2; D may be TRBD2 (5 bases). The V and J ends lost 7 bases and 0 bases respectively, with 10 bases between them. Germline CDR1 SGHRS, CDR2 YFSETQ. The length of the CDR3 is 14 residues. CDR3 DNA: TGCGCCAGCGGGGAGTCCGCGAACACCGGGGAGCTGTTTTTT. Residues: CASGESANTGELFF.

In its sample, this clone was seen a few times. The V call is TRBV3-1 (or the pseudogene TRBV3-2), the J call TRBJ2-5, with 12 bases that match TRBD2. There are 18 residues in the CDR3. The germline V gene has CDR1 LGHDT and CDR2 YNNKEL (reference sequence). V lost 1 base, J lost 4 bases, and 10 bases stayed unmatched. The CDR3 sequence is CASSQAPATSGSTETQYF. CDR3 in DNA: TGTGCCAGCAGCCAAGCGCCTGCGACTAGCGGGAGCACAGAGACCCAGTACTTC.

This clone was observed a single time. The chain's CDR3 is CASSLVRGNTIYF. In nucleotides, the CDR3 is TGTGCCAGCAGTTTAGTTCGTGGAAACACCATATATTTT. This sequence joins TRBV12-3 or TRBV12-4 and TRBJ1-3; D ambiguous. CDR3 size: 13 residues. The V end lost 1 base, the J end lost 3 bases, and 4 bases lay between the germline ends.

V gene TRBV27 combines with J gene TRBJ2-1; possibly TRBD2 for D (6 bases). This CDR3 is built from 14 residues. Trimming pared 4 bases from V and 4 bases from J, leaving 11 bases between. Germline CDR1 reads MNHEY; CDR2 reads SMNVEV (reference sequence). CDR3 nucleotide sequence: TGTGCCAGCAGTTGGCGGGACGCTTACAATGAGCAGTTCTTC. It translates to CASSWRDAYNEQFF.

The chain carries TRBV27 and TRBJ1-2; 8 nucleotides agree with TRBD1. The CDR3 is made up of 16 amino acids. The V gene end was trimmed by 4 bases and the J gene end by 7 bases; junction bases not matched to a gene: 14. From germline, CDR1 is MNHEY and CDR2 SMNVEV (reference sequence). The CDR3 sequence is CASSYRGQGPFGGYTF. The CDR3 coding sequence is TGTGCCAGCAGTTACCGTGGACAGGGACCCTTTGGTGGCTACACCTTC.

This clone has at least ten counts. CDR3 region: CSASIAVSYNEQFF. DNA for the CDR3: TGCAGTGCTAGTATAGCGGTCTCCTACAATGAGCAGTTCTTC. The gene calls are TRBV20-1 and TRBJ2-1; weak D call: TRBD2 (6 bases). Trimming removed 3 bases at V and 0 bases at J, with 9 bases between. Per germline, CDR1 DFQATT and CDR2 SNEGSKA (reference sequence). This CDR3 spans 14 amino acids.

This chain uses TRBV5-4 with TRBJ2-5; 9 bases are shared with TRBD2. The CDR3 is 13 amino acids. After removal of 2 bases from V and 5 bases from J, the junction contained 1 base not matched to a gene. Per the germline V gene, CDR1 is SGHNT and CDR2 is YYREEE (reference sequence). The CDR3 nucleotides are TGTGCCAGCAGCTTTACTAGCGGGGAGACCCAGTACTTC. It is translated as CASSFTSGETQYF.

This chain joins TRBV24-1 and TRBJ2-7, with D maybe TRBD1 (6 bases). Trimming removed 4 bases from V and 2 bases from J, with 11 bases in between. The CDR3 extends over 14 amino acids. Germline CDR1 KGHDR, CDR2 SFDVKD. The CDR3 nucleotides are TGTGCCACCAGTGACCCTGGACAGCCCTACGAGCAGTACTTC. Translating it yields CATSDPGQPYEQYF.

V usage is TRBV10-3 and J usage is TRBJ1-2; D possibly corresponds to TRBD1 (5 bases). V was cut by 10 bases and J by 8 bases, with 17 bases left in between. CDR1 and CDR2 (germline): ENHRY, SYGVKD. This CDR3 contains 12 residues. The CDR3 here is CATVGAGRGYTF. The DNA for the CDR3 is TGTGCCACGGTAGGGGCTGGGCGCGGCTACACCTTC.